The source of this T cell receptor (beta chain) is a study of T cells in Graves' hyperthyroidism and ophthalmopathy. The germline CDR1 and CDR2 sequences are SGHNT and YENEEA. Trimming at V came to 3 bases and at J to 4 bases, leaving 4 bases not matched to a gene. The CDR3 runs to 16 residues. TCR beta CDR3 regions were amplified from RNA. HTBI primers were employed in a first-round RT-PCR of the TCR CDR3. TCRdb used MiXCR to reprocess the multiplex PCR reads, holding one entry per CDR3 protein. Of more than 50,000 distinct CDR3 sequences listed, roughly 52% are singletons. The sequence was obtained from a woman younger than 45 with Graves' ophthalmopathy. Sample: blood. This chain connects TRBV11-3 to TRBJ2-6; TRBD1 matches 9 bases. The CDR3: CASSLGQGAGANVLTF. CDR3 bases: TGTGCCAGCAGCTTGGGACAGGGCGCCGGGGCCAACGTCCTGACTTTC.